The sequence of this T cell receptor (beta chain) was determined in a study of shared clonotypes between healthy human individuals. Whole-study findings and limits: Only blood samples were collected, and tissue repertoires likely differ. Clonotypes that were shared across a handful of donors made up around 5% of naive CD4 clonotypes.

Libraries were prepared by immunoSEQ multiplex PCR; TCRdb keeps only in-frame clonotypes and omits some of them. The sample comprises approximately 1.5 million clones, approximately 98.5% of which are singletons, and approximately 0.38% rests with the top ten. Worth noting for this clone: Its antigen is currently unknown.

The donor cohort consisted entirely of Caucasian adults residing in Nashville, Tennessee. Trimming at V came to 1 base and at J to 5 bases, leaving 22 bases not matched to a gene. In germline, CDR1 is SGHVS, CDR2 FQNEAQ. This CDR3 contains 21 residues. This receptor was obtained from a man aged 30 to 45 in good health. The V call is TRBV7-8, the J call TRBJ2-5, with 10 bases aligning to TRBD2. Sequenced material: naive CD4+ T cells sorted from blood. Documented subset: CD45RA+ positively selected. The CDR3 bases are TGTGCCAGCAGCTTAGGATCGGCGGGGAACTGGCTAGCGGGAGCATTGGAGACCCAGTACTTC. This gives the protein CASSLGSAGNWLAGALETQYF.